A single T cell receptor beta chain is shown here with its context. Its target is unknown. The data originate from a study of T cell responses to AZD1222 COVID-19 vaccine. Turning to the study itself: Some second doses came at about 4 weeks and others at about 12 weeks; these were pooled. Study conclusions and caveats: It should be noted that donors were predominantly white British and more often female, and clonal diversity was possibly underestimated. Repertoires were sampled only after the peak T cell response.

Some clones are missing from TCRdb's copy, which holds only in-frame ones; the method was immunoSEQ multiplex PCR. The table shows some 140,000 clones, with approximately 90% occurring only once. The input for sequencing was peripheral blood, taken on day 0 of AZD1222 vaccination. This clonotype was obtained from an adult in good health.

CDR3 nucleotides: TGTGCCAGCAGCTGGGGGGAGGTGGCCTATGGCTACACCTTC. Encoded protein: CASSWGEVAYGYTF. V usage is TRBV7-2 and J usage is TRBJ1-2, with a tentative D call TRBD1 (5 bases). From germline, CDR1 is SGHTA and CDR2 FQGNSA. The CDR3 covers 14 residues. Deletions cut 4 bases from V and 4 bases from J, with 13 bases between. The variable domain in full, with the rest retrieved from reference TRBV7-2 and TRBJ1-2, is GAGVSQSPSNKVTEKGKDVELRCDPISGHTALYWYRQSLGQGLEFLIYFQGNSAPDKSGLPSDRFSAERTGGSVSTLTIQRTQQEDSAVYLCASSWGEVAYGYTFGSGTRLTVV.